One and the same sample provided the 14 T cell receptor beta chains below, sequenced in a study of identical twins. One entry per CDR3 protein, called by TCRdb with MiXCR from the 5' RACE reads. This sample yields some 210,000 distinct CDR3 sequences, of which around a sixth are seen a single time; 35% to 45% belongs to the top ten. These data were also filed under a second study, of T cells expressing NK-cell markers.

Sequencing used CD8+ T cells sorted from blood. The receptors stem from a woman under 30 in good health.

V and J are TRBV7-9 and TRBJ2-7; 7 positions match TRBD2. The CDR3 has 15 amino acids. Trimming removed 2 bases from V and 0 bases from J; junction bases left unmatched: 4. CDR1 and CDR2 from the germline V gene are SEHNR and FQNEAQ (reference sequence). CDR3 in DNA: TGTGCCAGCAGCTTAATGGGGGGGTCCTCCTACGAGCAGTACTTC. Translation: CASSLMGGSSYEQYF.

The chain uses TRBV11-2 and TRBJ2-1, with D unresolved. Deletions cut 5 bases from V and 7 bases from J, with 9 bases between. Germline loops: CDR1 SGHAT, CDR2 FQNNGV. The CDR3 spans 12 residues. The CDR3: CASSLVLNEQFF. The DNA for the CDR3 is TGTGCCAGCAGCCTTGTTTTGAATGAGCAGTTCTTC.

This clonotype was detected a few times. The chain employs TRBV6-5 and TRBJ2-3; 8 bases are shared with TRBD1. Per germline, CDR1 MNHEY and CDR2 SVGAGI. V dropped 2 bases and J dropped 4; count of bases not matched to a gene: 5. This CDR3 spans 15 amino acids. The CDR3 nucleotides are TGTGCCAGCAGTTACGGACAGGGTCGGCCAGATACGCAGTATTTT. This encodes CASSYGQGRPDTQYF.

This chain uses TRBV29-1 with TRBJ2-1, with D perhaps TRBD1 (5 bases). Trimming cost V 6 bases and J 7 bases, with 10 bases left between them. The CDR3 is 11 amino acids. Germline CDR1 and CDR2: SQVTM and ANQGSEA. The CDR3 DNA sequence: TGCAGCGTAAAAGACAGAAATGAGCAGTTCTTC. It encodes CSVKDRNEQFF.

This clonotype has more than one count but fewer than ten. The chain has TRBV6-1 and TRBJ2-5; D possibly corresponds to TRBD2 (6 bases). CDR1 is MNHNS and CDR2 is SASEGT in the germline V gene. The V gene lost 6 bases and the J gene lost 2 bases, with 13 bases spanning the gap. The CDR3 is 14 residues long. Written as DNA, the CDR3 is TGTGCCAGCAGCCACCCGGGAGCACAAGAGACCCAGTACTTC. Translated, it gives CASSHPGAQETQYF.

The rearrangement uses TRBV5-5 and TRBJ2-3; D is perhaps TRBD1 (7 bases). V dropped 4 bases and J dropped 6 bases, with 21 bases sitting between them. Germline V gene data show CDR1 as SGHKS and CDR2 as YYEKEE (reference sequence). The CDR3 runs 16 residues. The CDR3 sequence: CASSPGHDRAGDTQYF. CDR3 nucleotides: TGTGCCAGCAGCCCAGGACATGACAGGGCGGGGGATACGCAGTATTTT.

This clonotype has a handful of counts. The gene calls are TRBV5-1 and TRBJ2-5; D is perhaps TRBD1 (5 bases). CDR1 and CDR2 (germline): SGHRS, YFSETQ. The germline V and J ends were trimmed by 3 bases and 1 base, with 7 bases remaining between them. The CDR3 has 13 residues. CDR3 DNA sequence: TGCGCCAGCAGCTCGGACACCCAAGAGACCCAGTACTTC. Translating it yields CASSSDTQETQYF.

V and J are TRBV4-3 and TRBJ2-1; TRBD2 matches at 10 bases. CDR3 size: 18 residues. The junction had 13 bases not matched to a gene; V was cut back by 4 bases and J by 4 bases. CDR1 is LGHNA, CDR2 YSLEER, per germline. The CDR3 nucleotides read TGCGCCAGCAGCCGCCTAGCAGAAGGGACTAGCGCTTACAATGAGCAGTTCTTC. It translates to CASSRLAEGTSAYNEQFF.

V and J are TRBV7-3 and TRBJ2-2, with a tentative D call TRBD2 (5 bases). Between the trimmed V and J ends, which lost 1 base and 7 bases, there was a span of 7 bases. Germline CDR1 and CDR2: SGHTA and FQGTGA. The CDR3 has 13 amino acids. The CDR3 bases are TGTGCCAGCAGCTTAAGCGACTACGGGGAGCTGTTTTTT. It specifies CASSLSDYGELFF.

The rearrangement joins TRBV15 to TRBJ1-4; D uncertain. The CDR3 is made up of 14 amino acids. The germline CDR1 and CDR2 sequences are LNHNV and YYDKDF (reference sequence). V shed 6 bases and J shed 2 bases, with 10 bases lying between them. This chain's CDR3 is CATSSDRTNEKLFF. In DNA, the CDR3 is TGTGCCACCAGTTCGGACCGGACTAATGAAAAACTGTTTTTT.

V gene TRBV7-9 combines with J gene TRBJ2-1; D unresolved. The V gene lost 0 bases and the J gene lost 6 bases, with 12 bases spanning the gap. This CDR3 has 15 amino acids. Looked up from germline, CDR1 is SEHNR and CDR2 is FQNEAQ (reference sequence). The CDR3 protein is CASSLAGKVGNEQFF. In DNA form, the CDR3 reads TGTGCCAGCAGCTTAGCTGGGAAGGTGGGCAATGAGCAGTTCTTC.

This clonotype was observed at least ten times. The chain carries TRBV2 and TRBJ2-1, with D uncertain. Germline CDR1 and CDR2: SNHLY and FYNNEI. This CDR3 region has 13 residues. The V end was cut by 6 bases, the J end by 4 bases, with 10 bases between. CDR3 bases: TGTGCCAGCAGCCGGACCGGTTACAATGAGCAGTTCTTC. Translated: CASSRTGYNEQFF.

This clonotype was seen a few times. In DNA form, the CDR3 reads TGTGCCGCTAGGGGGCCGAGCACAGATACGCAGTATTTT. It translates to CAARGPSTDTQYF. The chain carries TRBV15 and TRBJ2-3; the match to TRBD1 covers 7 bases. The CDR3 spans 13 residues. The germline gives CDR1 LNHNV, CDR2 YYDKDF (reference sequence). The V and J ends lost 11 bases and 0 bases, in that order; junction bases with no gene match: 5.

Only a few counts were recorded for this clonotype. This chain joins TRBV5-1 and TRBJ2-7; 7 nucleotides match TRBD1. V lost 2 bases to trimming and J lost 3 bases; unmatched junction nucleotides: 11. The germline V gene encodes CDR1 SGHRS and CDR2 YFSETQ. The CDR3 totals 16 residues. CDR3 nucleotide sequence: TGCGCCAGCAGCTTTGGGTTGGACAGGATTGGCTACGAGCAGTACTTC. Translating it yields CASSFGLDRIGYEQYF.